A selection of T cell receptor beta chains follows, all from one sample in a study of blood T cell repertoires in COVID-19. The repertoire was sequenced with immunoSEQ multiplex PCR; TCRdb's copy has only in-frame clones and lacks some. The sample carries 100,000 to 150,000 clones, about 70% recorded once. The specimen was peripheral blood. The source of these receptors is an older man with COVID-19, enrolled during active disease. CDR3s include the opening cysteine and the closing phenylalanine or tryptophan.

V gene	J gene	CDR3 protein
TRBV5-1	TRBJ2-1	CASSLEGSGSYNEQFF
TRBV6-5	TRBJ1-1	CASNLIWGAEAFF
TRBV6-2/TRBV6-3	TRBJ2-2	CASSYSIHNTAGELFF
TRBV11-2	TRBJ1-2	CASSPLSPDRGYGYTF
TRBV6-4	TRBJ1-1	CASSYRDGTEAFF
TRBV27	TRBJ2-7	CASIDRVDEQYF
TRBV7-9	TRBJ1-2	CASSHRLGGMGGYTF
TRBV19	TRBJ2-3	CASSRREPTDTQYF
TRBV21-1	TRBJ1-5	CASSPNGDSNQPQHF
TRBV10-3	TRBJ2-1	CAISGRGRAAPTTTVPEQFF
TRBV6-1	TRBJ1-5	CASSDTASVPQHF
TRBV18	TRBJ1-2	CASSPLPEEGYTF
TRBV2	TRBJ1-2	CASSAGTGIRGGYTF
TRBV5-1	TRBJ2-7	CASSFGTGTYEQYF
TRBV7-2	TRBJ2-5	CASSFTSGVQETQYF
TRBV5-1	TRBJ1-2	CASQGTVGYGYTF
TRBV19	TRBJ2-7	CASSIRPGEGAYEQYF
TRBV19	TRBJ2-5	CASSSAAQETQYF
TRBV20-1	TRBJ2-7	CSAFSSYEQYF
TRBV28	TRBJ1-5	CASTSTGQGLFQPQHF
TRBV5-4	TRBJ2-5	CASSSATGAQYF
TRBV5-1	TRBJ2-1	CASSLQGGDYNEQFF
TRBV29-1	TRBJ1-4	CSVEVERGELFF
TRBV11-2	TRBJ1-4	CASSSRTGSSEKLFF
TRBV5-6	TRBJ1-2	CASSFVQGKDGYTF
TRBV9	TRBJ2-3	CASSSYGSGATDTQYF
TRBV5-1	TRBJ2-7	CASSLGHGKNLQYF
TRBV6-2/TRBV6-3	TRBJ2-1	CASSPIGGRFDEQFF
TRBV3-1/TRBV3-2	TRBJ2-7	CASSPGKGSYEQYF
TRBV19	TRBJ2-5	CASSVARTGEKETQYF
TRBV19	TRBJ2-1	CASETRKQFF
TRBV7-9	TRBJ2-1	CASSSREGPYNEQFF
TRBV7-2	TRBJ2-1	CASSLLAGGVNEQFF
TRBV27	TRBJ2-7	CASSFGRTSEQYF
TRBV7-2	TRBJ1-6	CASSLLRARYNSPLHF
TRBV19	TRBJ2-1	CASTKTRSSYNEQFF
TRBV11-3	TRBJ2-5	CASSPQTGPQETQYF
TRBV6-5	TRBJ2-7	CASQQGTSYEQYF
TRBV3-1/TRBV3-2	TRBJ2-3	CASKGGYTDTQYF
TRBV6-5	TRBJ1-1	CASIRLEDTEAFF
TRBV5-5	TRBJ1-5	CASSPTTTGQTQHF
TRBV28	TRBJ2-7	CASSFPEGSYEQYF